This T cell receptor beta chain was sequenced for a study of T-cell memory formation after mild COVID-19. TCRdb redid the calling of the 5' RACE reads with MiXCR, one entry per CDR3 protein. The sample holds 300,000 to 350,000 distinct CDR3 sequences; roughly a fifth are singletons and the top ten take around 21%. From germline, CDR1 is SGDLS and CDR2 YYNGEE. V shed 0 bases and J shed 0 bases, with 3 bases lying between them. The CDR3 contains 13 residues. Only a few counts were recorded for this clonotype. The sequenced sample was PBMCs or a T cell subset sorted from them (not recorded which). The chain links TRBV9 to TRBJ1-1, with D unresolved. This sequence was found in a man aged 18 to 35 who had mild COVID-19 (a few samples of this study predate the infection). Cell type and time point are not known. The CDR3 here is CASSVDVNTEAFF. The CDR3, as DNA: TGTGCCAGCAGCGTAGACGTGAACACTGAAGCTTTCTTT.